This T cell receptor (beta chain) is drawn from a study of brain T cells in children with intractable seizures (dated by TCRdb to about 2021). Regarding the study in general: Resected brain tissue from some 53 pediatric epilepsy surgery cases was initially screened for immune gene transcripts with a NanoString immunology panel. Of the roughly 12 selected surgery cases, pre-surgery blood was also sequenced for eight, so four had brain tissue only. Paper-wide results and their limitations: Both public and private clones were found among the top 50 brain clonotypes, and the most abundant public CDR3 in each case closely resembled known HCMV, EBV or influenza A epitope-specific CDR3s. The patients' HCMV serostatus was not known, and viral specificity was inferred solely from CDR3 sequence similarity. Because pre- and post-surgery blood were sequenced to different depths, clones absent from the pre-surgery sample may reflect undersampling.

The sample's time point label, decoded: resected brain tissue, or blood drawn just prior to surgery. The surgery cases showing the highest brain T cell transcript signatures were chosen for TCR beta chain sequencing of brain tissue and, when available, of blood. Before surgery, patients had received at least one anti-epileptic drug. The TCR-sequenced patients were children whose drug-resistant epilepsy was caused by tuberous sclerosis complex, focal cortical dysplasia, Rasmussen encephalitis or hemimegalencephaly. The brain samples were frozen blocks of fresh involved tissue resected during epilepsy surgery. Bulk genomic DNA was extracted from unsorted brain tissue and whole blood with the Monarch genomic DNA purification kit. TCR beta chain sequences were generated from genomic DNA using the immunoSEQ assay. The original pipeline was this. Any CDR3 sequence that did not begin with the conserved framework cysteine at position 104 was removed by hand. To get clonality, the normalized Shannon's Diversity Index was subtracted from one, giving values from 0 (maximal diversity) to 1 (oligoclonal). To check whether a given CDR3 had different frequencies in two samples, for example brain versus blood, chi-squared comparison-of-proportions tests were used. Public clonotypes were identified through searches of immuneACCESS, and similarity to known antiviral clonotypes was evaluated with the VDJdb browser. TCRdb re-hosts the immuneACCESS table, in-frame sequences only. Its copies lack some clones; in the studies checked, an unresolved V gene accounts for under half of them, and the cause for the rest is not known. Clone size and the V and J calls come from that table; the DNA yielded D and trimming. The sample table contains fewer than 2,000 clones; only one count was recorded for roughly four fifths of them. The ten largest clones capture around a fifth of the sample.

A word on this clone: The antigen it binds to is not known. The input lacks base qualities; no much larger clone sits a single base away.

Per the germline V gene (reference sequence), LNHDA is the CDR1 and SQIVND is the CDR2. Spanning cysteine to phenylalanine, the CDR3 consists of 15 amino acids. Left in the record is the CDR3 DNA by itself, 45 bases read in frame from the first base. V drops 3 bases and J drops 1 base, leaving 12 bases in between. Sequenced material: resected brain tissue, taken at surgery. The sequence links TRBV19 to TRBJ1-1; no D gene is confidently identified. The receptor was derived from a boy younger than 18 with focal cortical dysplasia and intractable seizures. The CDR3 in this case is CASSMADYPNTEAFF. The DNA reads as follows: TGTGCCAGTAGTATGGCGGATTACCCGAACACTGAAGCTTTCTTT.